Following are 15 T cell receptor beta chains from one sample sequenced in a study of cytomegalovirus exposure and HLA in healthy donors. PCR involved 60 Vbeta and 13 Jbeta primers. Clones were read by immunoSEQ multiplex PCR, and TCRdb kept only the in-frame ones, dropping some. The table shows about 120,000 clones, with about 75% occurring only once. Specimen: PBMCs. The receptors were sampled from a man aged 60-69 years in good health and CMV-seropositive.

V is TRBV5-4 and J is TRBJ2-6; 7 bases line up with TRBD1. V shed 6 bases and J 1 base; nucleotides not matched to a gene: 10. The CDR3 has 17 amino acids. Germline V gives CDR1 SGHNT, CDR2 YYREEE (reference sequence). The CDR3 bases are TGTGCCAGCAAACAGGGGCCCCTTCTATCTGGGGCCAACGTCCTGACTTTC. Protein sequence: CASKQGPLLSGANVLTF.

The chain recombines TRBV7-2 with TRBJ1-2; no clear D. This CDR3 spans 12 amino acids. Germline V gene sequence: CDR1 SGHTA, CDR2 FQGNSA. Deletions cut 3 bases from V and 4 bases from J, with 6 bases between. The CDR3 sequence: CASSFGIYGYTF. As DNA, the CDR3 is TGTGCCAGCAGCTTTGGCATCTATGGCTACACCTTC.

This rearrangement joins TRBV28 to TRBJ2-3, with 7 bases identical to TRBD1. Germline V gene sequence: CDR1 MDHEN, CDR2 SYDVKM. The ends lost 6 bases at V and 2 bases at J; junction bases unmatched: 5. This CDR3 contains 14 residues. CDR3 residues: CASSTGTATDTQYF. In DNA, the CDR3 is TGTGCCAGCAGCACTGGGACAGCCACAGATACGCAGTATTTT.

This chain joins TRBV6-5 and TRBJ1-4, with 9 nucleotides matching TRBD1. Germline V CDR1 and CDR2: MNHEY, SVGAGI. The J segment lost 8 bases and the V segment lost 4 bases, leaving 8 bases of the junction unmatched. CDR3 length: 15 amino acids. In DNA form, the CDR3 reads TGTGCCAGCAGTTGGGGACAGGGAGTCGGCGAAAAACTGTTTTTT. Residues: CASSWGQGVGEKLFF.

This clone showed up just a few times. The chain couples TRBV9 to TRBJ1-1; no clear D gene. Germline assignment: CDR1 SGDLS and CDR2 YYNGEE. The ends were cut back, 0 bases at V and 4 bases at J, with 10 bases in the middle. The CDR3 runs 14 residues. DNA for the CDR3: TGTGCCAGCAGCGTAGGTCTGCATAGCACTGAAGCTTTCTTT. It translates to CASSVGLHSTEAFF. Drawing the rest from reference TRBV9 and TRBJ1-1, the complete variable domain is DSGVTQTPKHLITATGQRVTLRCSPRSGDLSVYWYQQSLDQGLQFLIQYYNGEERAKGNILERFSAQQFPDLHSELNLSSLELGDSALYFCASSVGLHSTEAFFGQGTRLTVV.

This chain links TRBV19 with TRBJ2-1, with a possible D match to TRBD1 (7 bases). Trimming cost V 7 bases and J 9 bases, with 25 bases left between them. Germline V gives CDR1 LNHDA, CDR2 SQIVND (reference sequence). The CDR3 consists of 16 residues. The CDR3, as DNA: TGTGCCAGTATTCCCCCAGGGGGGCAGGGGATCGGTGAGCAGTTCTTC. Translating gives CASIPPGGQGIGEQFF.

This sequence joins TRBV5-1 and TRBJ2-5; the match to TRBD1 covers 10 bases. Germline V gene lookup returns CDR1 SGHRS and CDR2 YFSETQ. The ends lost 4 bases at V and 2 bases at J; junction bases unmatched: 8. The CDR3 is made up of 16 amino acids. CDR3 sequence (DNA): TGCGCCAGCAGCCCCGCGGCGGGACAGGGGCAAGAGACCCAGTACTTC. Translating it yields CASSPAAGQGQETQYF.

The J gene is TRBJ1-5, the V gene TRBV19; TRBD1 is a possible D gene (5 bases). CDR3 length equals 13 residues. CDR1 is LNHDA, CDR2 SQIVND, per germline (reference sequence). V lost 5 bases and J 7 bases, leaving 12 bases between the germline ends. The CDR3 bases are TGTGCCAGTAGTTACCAGGGTCCCCAGCCCCAGCATTTT. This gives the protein CASSYQGPQPQHF.

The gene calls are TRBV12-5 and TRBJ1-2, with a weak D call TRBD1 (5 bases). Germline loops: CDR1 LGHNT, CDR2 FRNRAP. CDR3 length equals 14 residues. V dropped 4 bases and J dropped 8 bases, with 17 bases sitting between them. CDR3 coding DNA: TGTGCTAGTGGTTCGCATCGGGGGGGAGAAGGCTACACCTTC. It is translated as CASGSHRGGEGYTF.

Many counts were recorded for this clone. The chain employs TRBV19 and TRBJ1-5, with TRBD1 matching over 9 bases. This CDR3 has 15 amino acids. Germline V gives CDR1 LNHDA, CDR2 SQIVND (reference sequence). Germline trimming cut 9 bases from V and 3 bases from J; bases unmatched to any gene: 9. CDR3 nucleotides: TGTGCCAGCCGGTTCGACAGGGGGATCAATCAGCCCCAGCATTTT. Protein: CASRFDRGINQPQHF.

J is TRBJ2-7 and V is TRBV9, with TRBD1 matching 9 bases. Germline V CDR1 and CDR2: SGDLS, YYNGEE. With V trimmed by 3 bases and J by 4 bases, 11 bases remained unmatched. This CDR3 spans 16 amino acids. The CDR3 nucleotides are TGTGCCAGCAGCGCGACCGCGGGACAGGGCCCTTACGAGCAGTACTTC. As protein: CASSATAGQGPYEQYF.

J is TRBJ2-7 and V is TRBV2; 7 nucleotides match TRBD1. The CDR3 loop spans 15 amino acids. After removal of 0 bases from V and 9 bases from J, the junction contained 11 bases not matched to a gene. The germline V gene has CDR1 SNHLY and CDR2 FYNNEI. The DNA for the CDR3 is TGTGCCAGCAGTGAAGCGCTAGACAGGGCCCTAACGCAGTACTTC. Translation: CASSEALDRALTQYF.

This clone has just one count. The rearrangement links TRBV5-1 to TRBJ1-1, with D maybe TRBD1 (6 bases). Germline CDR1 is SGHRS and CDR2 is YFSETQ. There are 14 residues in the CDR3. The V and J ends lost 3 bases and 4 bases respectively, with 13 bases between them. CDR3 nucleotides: TGCGCCAGCAGCTCAGGGGCGGGGGCCACTGAAGCTTTCTTT. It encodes CASSSGAGATEAFF.

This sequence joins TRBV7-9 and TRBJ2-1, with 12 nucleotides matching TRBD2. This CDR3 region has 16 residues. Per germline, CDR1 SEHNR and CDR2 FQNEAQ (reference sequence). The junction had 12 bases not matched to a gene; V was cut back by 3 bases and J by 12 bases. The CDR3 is CASSFLAGGPIKGQFF. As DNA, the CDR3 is TGTGCCAGCAGCTTCCTAGCGGGGGGGCCAATTAAGGGGCAGTTCTTC.

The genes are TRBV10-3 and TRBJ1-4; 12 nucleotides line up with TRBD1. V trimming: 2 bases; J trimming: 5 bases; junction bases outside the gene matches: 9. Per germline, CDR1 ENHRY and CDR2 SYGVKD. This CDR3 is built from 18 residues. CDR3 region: CAISEHPGQGAENEKLFF. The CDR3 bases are TGTGCCATCAGTGAGCACCCGGGACAGGGGGCGGAGAATGAAAAACTGTTTTTT.